A selection of T cell receptor beta chains follows, all from one sample in a study of Graves' ophthalmopathy and Graves' hyperthyroidism. Using its own MiXCR run on the multiplex PCR reads, TCRdb lists one record per CDR3 protein. The sample lists 500,000 to 700,000 distinct CDR3 sequences; approximately 22% were seen once. Sequencing input: peripheral blood. All receptors come from a woman younger than 30 with stable Graves' hyperthyroidism. Some clones in this sample may be carry-over from other donors' samples. Each CDR3 is given without its conserved first and last residue. Clone size appears in some rows only: once, few, many, or a class for an expanded clone.

clone_size,v_call,cdr3_aa
many,TRBV6-1,ASSTGYSYEQY
many,TRBV20-1,SARDFKRSSYEQY
NA,TRBV6-2/TRBV6-3,ASSYSIRTKNTEAF
many,TRBV27,ASSLMGQGAGYGYT
few,TRBV4-2,ASSTAGPEETQY
few,TRBV20-1,SASNRRDKETQY
many,TRBV28,ASSPQLTEAF
NA,TRBV10-3,AISDQTRSGNTIY
many,TRBV20-1,SARVGTGERGVHMNTEAF
many,TRBV30,AWILGNTIY
NA,TRBV11-2,ASSSSFLPGELF
NA,TRBV30,AWRDRGVGIQY
many,TRBV3-1,ASSQGGGRLNTEAF
many,TRBV19,ASSQGRVYGYT
NA,TRBV5-1,ASSLSGWTSGRRWGANVLT
once,TRBV7-3,ASSHRGGRRGLETQY
NA,TRBV29-1,SVDIQTGRAEAF
many,TRBV5-1,ASSFGTAQLYGYT
many,TRBV27,ASSEPGLALHEQY
many,TRBV7-2,ASSLGGGGLEAF
many,TRBV15,ATSRDHRQETQY
few,TRBV4-1,ASSQDHGGSSYEQY
many,TRBV5-1,ASSVGQANTEAF
NA,TRBV30,AWNNGPYEQY
many,TRBV18,ASSPGQEAYEQY
many,TRBV5-1,ASSEPGQMNTEAF
many,TRBV25-1,ASSESLTYQETQY
few,TRBV12-3/TRBV12-4,ASSLYGGYGKNIQY
many,TRBV12-3/TRBV12-4,ASSEDRASYNSPLH
many,TRBV6-1,ASMERAGSNQPQH
NA,TRBV12-3/TRBV12-4,ASSSGQALGEQY
few,TRBV2,ASSVEQNTEAF
many,TRBV9,ASSVQGQNTEAF
NA,TRBV28,ASGSQTEETQY
many,TRBV27,ASPRDRDPGHEQY
many,TRBV6-2/TRBV6-3,ASSYVGGSQY
NA,TRBV20-1,SAATSGRASETQY
many,TRBV20-1,SASLSILGQPQH
NA,TRBV6-1,ASSGGHLNTGELF
NA,TRBV6-1,ASSQGQVYEQY
many,TRBV30,AWSVKVVGETQY
many,TRBV29-1,SVATGGTYEQY
many,TRBV28,ASSTDTHNSPLH
many,TRBV5-1,ASSPPGAQGRNTEAF